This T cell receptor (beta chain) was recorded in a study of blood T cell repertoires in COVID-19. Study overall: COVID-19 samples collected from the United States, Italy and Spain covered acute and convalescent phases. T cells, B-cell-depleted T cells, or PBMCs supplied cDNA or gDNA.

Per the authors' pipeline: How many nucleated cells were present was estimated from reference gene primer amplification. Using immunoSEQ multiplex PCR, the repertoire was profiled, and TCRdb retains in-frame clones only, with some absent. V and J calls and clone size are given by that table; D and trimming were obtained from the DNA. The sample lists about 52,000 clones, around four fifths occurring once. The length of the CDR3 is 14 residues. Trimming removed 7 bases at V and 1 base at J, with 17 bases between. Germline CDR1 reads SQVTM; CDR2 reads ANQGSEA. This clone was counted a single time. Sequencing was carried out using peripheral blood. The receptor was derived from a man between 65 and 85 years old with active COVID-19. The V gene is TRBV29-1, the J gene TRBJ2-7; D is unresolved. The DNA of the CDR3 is TGCAGCGGCCCCGACCTAACAGTTTCCTACGAGCAGTACTTC. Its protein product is CSGPDLTVSYEQYF.